The rows below give T cell receptor beta chains drawn from one sample of a study of control samples from healthy donors and cancer patients. The method was immunoSEQ multiplex PCR; TCRdb's version includes in-frame clones alone and lacks a portion of them. This table holds about 55,000 clones, around 95% found once. Source material: blood. These receptors originate from a woman under 30 in good health. The CDR3 runs from the conserved cysteine through the conserved F or W. Fields, in order: D gene, V gene, J gene, clone size, CDR3 length, CDR3 DNA, CDR3 protein. A D gene is named only where the DNA matches it firmly. Size values are once, few and many counts, or a class for expanded clones, and some rows have none.

d_gene: -; v_gene: TRBV7-2; j_gene: TRBJ1-3; abundance: -; len: 13; CDR3nt: TGTGCCAGCAGCTTAGTTGAGGCAAACACCATATATTTT; CDR3aa: CASSLVEANTIYF
d_gene: -; v_gene: TRBV7-9; j_gene: TRBJ2-1; abundance: -; len: 16; CDR3nt: TGTGCCAGCAGCTTCCTCGGGGCTAGTCCGACAGTTGAGCAGTTCTTC; CDR3aa: CASSFLGASPTVEQFF
d_gene: -; v_gene: TRBV19; j_gene: TRBJ1-1; abundance: -; len: 12; CDR3nt: TGTGCCAGTAGTGGACGCTACACTGAAGCTTTCTTT; CDR3aa: CASSGRYTEAFF
d_gene: TRBD1; v_gene: TRBV27; j_gene: TRBJ2-7; abundance: -; len: 15; CDR3nt: TGTGCCAGCTTCCGGACAGGGGGCTTTTCCTACGAGCAGTACTTC; CDR3aa: CASFRTGGFSYEQYF
d_gene: -; v_gene: TRBV2; j_gene: TRBJ1-1; abundance: -; len: 10; CDR3nt: TGTGCCAGCAGTCTCACTGAAGCTTTCTTT; CDR3aa: CASSLTEAFF
d_gene: -; v_gene: TRBV30; j_gene: TRBJ1-2; abundance: -; len: 12; CDR3nt: TGTGCCTGGACTAGGGGGAACTATGGCTACACCTTC; CDR3aa: CAWTRGNYGYTF
d_gene: -; v_gene: TRBV3-1/TRBV3-2; j_gene: TRBJ2-1; abundance: -; len: 14; CDR3nt: TGTGCCAGCAGCCAAGATCGGGACTACAATGAGCAGTTCTTC; CDR3aa: CASSQDRDYNEQFF
d_gene: -; v_gene: TRBV4-1; j_gene: TRBJ2-7; abundance: -; len: 15; CDR3nt: TGCGCCAGCAGCCAGGACGCACAGAGCCTCTACGAGCAGTACTTC; CDR3aa: CASSQDAQSLYEQYF
d_gene: -; v_gene: TRBV19; j_gene: TRBJ1-5; abundance: -; len: 15; CDR3nt: TGTGCCAGTAGTATATGGCAGGGTAGGGTTCAGCCCCAGCATTTT; CDR3aa: CASSIWQGRVQPQHF
d_gene: TRBD2; v_gene: TRBV6-4; j_gene: TRBJ2-2; abundance: -; len: 16; CDR3nt: TGTGCCAGCAGTGACAGTCCTAGCGGTACGACCGGGGAGCTGTTTTTT; CDR3aa: CASSDSPSGTTGELFF
d_gene: -; v_gene: TRBV10-1; j_gene: TRBJ2-4; abundance: -; len: 14; CDR3nt: TGCGCCAGCAGCGAGGCCGGGACCAAAAACATTCAGTACTTC; CDR3aa: CASSEAGTKNIQYF
d_gene: -; v_gene: TRBV10-3; j_gene: TRBJ2-7; abundance: -; len: 13; CDR3nt: TGTGCCATCAGTGAGACCGGGCAGATTACCCAGTACTTC; CDR3aa: CAISETGQITQYF
d_gene: -; v_gene: TRBV2; j_gene: TRBJ1-3; abundance: -; len: 13; CDR3nt: TGTGCCAGCAGGGTTGGTCCGGGAAACACCATATATTTT; CDR3aa: CASRVGPGNTIYF
d_gene: -; v_gene: TRBV6-6; j_gene: TRBJ2-5; abundance: once; len: 13; CDR3nt: TGTGCCAGCAGTTGGGAGGCTCAAGAGACCCAGTACTTC; CDR3aa: CASSWEAQETQYF
d_gene: TRBD1; v_gene: TRBV28; j_gene: TRBJ1-2; abundance: -; len: 15; CDR3nt: TGTGCCAGCAGCCCCCGGACAGGGGGGGACTATGGCTACACCTTC; CDR3aa: CASSPRTGGDYGYTF
d_gene: TRBD1; v_gene: TRBV3-1/TRBV3-2; j_gene: TRBJ1-2; abundance: once; len: 15; CDR3nt: TGTGCCAGCAGCCCGAGGGACAGCAAAAGCTATGGCTACACCTTC; CDR3aa: CASSPRDSKSYGYTF
d_gene: -; v_gene: TRBV23-1; j_gene: TRBJ1-2; abundance: -; len: 15; CDR3nt: TGCGCCAGCAGTCAGAGACTCCGTTTGGACTATGGCTACACCTTC; CDR3aa: CASSQRLRLDYGYTF
d_gene: TRBD1; v_gene: TRBV28; j_gene: TRBJ1-3; abundance: -; len: 14; CDR3nt: TGTGCCAGCAGTTGGCCAGGGGGTCTAAACACCATATATTTT; CDR3aa: CASSWPGGLNTIYF
d_gene: -; v_gene: TRBV7-8; j_gene: TRBJ2-5; abundance: -; len: 15; CDR3nt: TGTGCCAGCAGCTTATACTCGGGGGTCCGAGAGACCCAGTACTTC; CDR3aa: CASSLYSGVRETQYF
d_gene: -; v_gene: TRBV18; j_gene: TRBJ1-2; abundance: -; len: 16; CDR3nt: TGTGCCAGCTCACCGGGGCAGACGGTGGGCCTGGTCGGCTACACCTTC; CDR3aa: CASSPGQTVGLVGYTF
d_gene: -; v_gene: TRBV24-1; j_gene: TRBJ1-4; abundance: -; len: 18; CDR3nt: TGTGCCACCAGTGATTTTCCCCCGTATGTTGCAACTAATGAAAAACTGTTTTTT; CDR3aa: CATSDFPPYVATNEKLFF
d_gene: -; v_gene: TRBV6-2/TRBV6-3; j_gene: TRBJ2-1; abundance: -; len: 12; CDR3nt: TGTGCCAGCAGTTTGCTCGGCAATGAGCAGTTCTTC; CDR3aa: CASSLLGNEQFF
d_gene: -; v_gene: TRBV7-2; j_gene: TRBJ2-1; abundance: -; len: 15; CDR3nt: TGTGCCAGCAGCTTAATTTTCCTCTCCTACAATGAGCAGTTCTTC; CDR3aa: CASSLIFLSYNEQFF
d_gene: -; v_gene: TRBV30; j_gene: TRBJ2-3; abundance: -; len: 15; CDR3nt: TGTGCCTGGGGAGTGGGAGGGGGCCTCGGGGATACGCAGTATTTT; CDR3aa: CAWGVGGGLGDTQYF
d_gene: -; v_gene: TRBV7-9; j_gene: TRBJ1-2; abundance: once; len: 14; CDR3nt: TGTGCCAGTTACCGGGAGGGAGGGGTGGATGGCTACACCTTC; CDR3aa: CASYREGGVDGYTF
d_gene: TRBD1; v_gene: TRBV6-5; j_gene: TRBJ2-7; abundance: -; len: 15; CDR3nt: TGTGCCAGCACCTACTCCGGGACAGCCTCCTACGAGCAGTACTTC; CDR3aa: CASTYSGTASYEQYF
d_gene: -; v_gene: TRBV30; j_gene: TRBJ1-2; abundance: -; len: 12; CDR3nt: TGTGCCTGGAGTAGATCTAACTATGGCTACACCTTC; CDR3aa: CAWSRSNYGYTF
d_gene: -; v_gene: TRBV7-3; j_gene: TRBJ1-1; abundance: -; len: 13; CDR3nt: TGTGCCAGCAGCTTACTCATGAACACTGAAGCTTTCTTT; CDR3aa: CASSLLMNTEAFF
d_gene: TRBD1; v_gene: TRBV9; j_gene: TRBJ1-1; abundance: -; len: 13; CDR3nt: TGTGCCAGCAGCGTACAGGGGGAAGATGAAGCTTTCTTT; CDR3aa: CASSVQGEDEAFF
d_gene: TRBD1; v_gene: TRBV27; j_gene: TRBJ1-2; abundance: -; len: 15; CDR3nt: TGTGCCAGCAGTGTGGGTAGAACAGGGGGAGGTGGCTACACCTTC; CDR3aa: CASSVGRTGGGGYTF
d_gene: -; v_gene: TRBV11-2; j_gene: TRBJ1-2; abundance: -; len: 13; CDR3nt: TGTGCCAGCAGCTTAGATACACCATATGGCTACACCTTC; CDR3aa: CASSLDTPYGYTF
d_gene: TRBD2; v_gene: TRBV7-9; j_gene: TRBJ2-7; abundance: -; len: 19; CDR3nt: TGTGCCAGCAGCTTAGTAGTTAGCGGGGGGGCCGGACTCGGCTACGAGCAGTACTTC; CDR3aa: CASSLVVSGGAGLGYEQYF
d_gene: -; v_gene: TRBV4-3; j_gene: TRBJ1-3; abundance: -; len: 16; CDR3nt: TGCGCCAGCAGCCAAGATACCCTGGCAGGAGGAAACACCATATATTTT; CDR3aa: CASSQDTLAGGNTIYF
d_gene: -; v_gene: TRBV27; j_gene: TRBJ1-4; abundance: -; len: 15; CDR3nt: TGTGCCAGCAACATGGAGGGAGGAGATATTGAAAAACTGTTTTTT; CDR3aa: CASNMEGGDIEKLFF
d_gene: -; v_gene: TRBV25-1; j_gene: TRBJ2-7; abundance: -; len: 11; CDR3nt: TGTGCCAGCAGTCACCACTACGAGCAGTACTTC; CDR3aa: CASSHHYEQYF
d_gene: -; v_gene: TRBV12-5; j_gene: TRBJ1-2; abundance: once; len: 18; CDR3nt: TGTGCTAGTGGTTTGGTAGGGCAGACTCGGCACTTTAACTATGGCTACACCTTC; CDR3aa: CASGLVGQTRHFNYGYTF
d_gene: TRBD1; v_gene: TRBV5-6; j_gene: TRBJ1-2; abundance: -; len: 14; CDR3nt: TGTGCCAGCAGCTTGGGGGAGGGGGCGAATGGCTACACCTTC; CDR3aa: CASSLGEGANGYTF
d_gene: -; v_gene: TRBV11-2; j_gene: TRBJ2-7; abundance: -; len: 11; CDR3nt: TGTGCCAGCAGCGGGTACATTGAGCAGTACTTC; CDR3aa: CASSGYIEQYF
d_gene: -; v_gene: TRBV7-8; j_gene: TRBJ2-7; abundance: once; len: 12; CDR3nt: TGTGCCAGCAGCCCAGGGATCCAGGCGTCAGACTTC; CDR3aa: CASSPGIQASDF
d_gene: -; v_gene: TRBV28; j_gene: TRBJ2-7; abundance: -; len: 13; CDR3nt: TGTGCCAGCAGTATCCCTGGGTACCGCGGACAGTACTTC; CDR3aa: CASSIPGYRGQYF
d_gene: -; v_gene: TRBV7-8; j_gene: TRBJ1-2; abundance: -; len: 14; CDR3nt: TGTGCCAGCAGCTTCAGTTGGGATCCCTATGGCTACACCTTC; CDR3aa: CASSFSWDPYGYTF
d_gene: -; v_gene: TRBV5-4; j_gene: TRBJ1-3; abundance: -; len: 16; CDR3nt: TGTGCCAGCAGTATCGGGACGGCTAACTCTGGAAACACCATATATTTT; CDR3aa: CASSIGTANSGNTIYF
d_gene: TRBD1; v_gene: TRBV28; j_gene: TRBJ1-2; abundance: once; len: 15; CDR3nt: TGTGCCAGCAGTTTACGACAGGGAGGGACGGAGGGCTACACCTTC; CDR3aa: CASSLRQGGTEGYTF
d_gene: -; v_gene: TRBV6-1; j_gene: TRBJ1-4; abundance: -; len: 16; CDR3nt: TGTGCCAGCAGTGATGGGGGGGGGCTCGGTAATGAAAAACTGTTTTTT; CDR3aa: CASSDGGGLGNEKLFF
d_gene: -; v_gene: TRBV19; j_gene: TRBJ1-1; abundance: -; len: 16; CDR3nt: TGTGCCAGTAGTATTTTGGGGACGAGAGGAGTCACTGAAGCTTTCTTT; CDR3aa: CASSILGTRGVTEAFF
d_gene: -; v_gene: TRBV29-1; j_gene: TRBJ1-1; abundance: -; len: 15; CDR3nt: TGCAGCGTTGAAGATTATGGTGTCGGTGGGCTGGGAGCTTTCTTT; CDR3aa: CSVEDYGVGGLGAFF
d_gene: TRBD1; v_gene: TRBV9; j_gene: TRBJ1-2; abundance: -; len: 16; CDR3nt: TGTGCCAGCAGCCCCCCCGGGACAGGCCTCCCATCGGGCTACACCTTC; CDR3aa: CASSPPGTGLPSGYTF
d_gene: TRBD1; v_gene: TRBV6-5; j_gene: TRBJ2-7; abundance: -; len: 15; CDR3nt: TGTGCCAGCAGTTACTCACAGGACAGGGCGTACGAGCAGTACTTC; CDR3aa: CASSYSQDRAYEQYF
d_gene: -; v_gene: TRBV9; j_gene: TRBJ1-2; abundance: -; len: 14; CDR3nt: TGTGCCAGCAGCCCTGGGGGGATCGACCCTGGCTACACCTTC; CDR3aa: CASSPGGIDPGYTF